The 20 T cell receptor beta chains presented below share a single source sample, sequenced in a study of blood T cell repertoires in COVID-19. Here immunoSEQ multiplex PCR was the method, and the copy in TCRdb shows in-frame clones only, minus some. The sample gives about 130,000 clones, about 72% of which show up once; 1.5% to 2% is in the top ten. Sample: peripheral blood. The source is a woman in her sixties or seventies with acute or convalescent COVID-19.

This clone was seen just once. The chain uses TRBV4-1 and TRBJ2-5, with TRBD2 matching over 13 bases. V lost 4 bases and J lost 4; bases outside the gene matches: 3. CDR3 size: 15 residues. CDR1 MGHRA and CDR2 YSYEKL come from the germline V gene. Here the CDR3 DNA reads TGCGCCAGCAGCCTGGGACTAGCGGGGAGAGAGACCCAGTACTTC. Translation: CASSLGLAGRETQYF.

This chain uses TRBV10-2 with TRBJ2-6, with a weak D call TRBD2 (6 bases). This CDR3 has 12 residues. The V gene's germline CDR1 is WSHSY and CDR2 SAAADI. V lost 6 bases, J lost 7 bases, and 7 bases lay in between. CDR3 sequence: CASRGGANVLTF. CDR3 DNA: TGCGCCAGCAGGGGAGGAGCCAACGTCCTGACTTTC.

The V gene is TRBV7-2, the J gene TRBJ2-5; 7 bases fit TRBD2. Germline loops: CDR1 SGHTA, CDR2 FQGNSA. This CDR3 spans 15 amino acids. The V and J ends lost 5 bases and 5 bases, in that order; junction bases with no gene match: 11. In DNA form, the CDR3 reads TGTGCCAGCAGCCTGCGGGCGGGGGTAGGGGAGACCCAGTACTTC. Protein product: CASSLRAGVGETQYF.

The CDR3 bases are TGTGCCAGCAGTTTCGGTGCCTATTCACCCCTCCACTTT. Translation gives CASSFGAYSPLHF. This sequence joins TRBV12-3 or TRBV12-4 and TRBJ1-6; no firm D call. Deletions cut 3 bases from V and 8 bases from J, with 8 bases between. This CDR3 has 13 amino acids.

The chain joins TRBV5-1 to TRBJ2-3; 11 bases match TRBD2. The trim removed 1 base at V and 3 bases at J, leaving 1 base unmatched. Germline V gives CDR1 SGHRS, CDR2 YFSETQ. This CDR3 is built from 15 residues. In DNA form, the CDR3 reads TGCGCCAGCAGCTTGACTAGCGGGAGTACAGATACGCAGTATTTT. It codes for CASSLTSGSTDTQYF.

This clone showed up just a few times. The chain recombines TRBV5-1 with TRBJ2-2; 12 bases match TRBD2. The CDR3 runs to 16 residues. The V segment lost 4 bases and the J segment 1 base; nucleotides outside the gene matches: 2. CDR1 SGHRS and CDR2 YFSETQ come from the germline V gene. CDR3 protein: CASSALAGGNTGELFF. Written as DNA, the CDR3 is TGCGCCAGCAGCGCACTAGCGGGGGGGAACACCGGGGAGCTGTTTTTT.

The chain recombines TRBV5-1 with TRBJ2-2, with no clear D. The germline CDR1 and CDR2 sequences are SGHRS and YFSETQ. The CDR3 sequence is 12 residues long. Trimming left V 7 bases short and J 1 base short, with 5 bases between. Here the CDR3 reads CASAENTGELFF. CDR3 nucleotides: TGCGCCAGCGCGGAGAACACCGGGGAGCTGTTTTTT. The complete variable domain, with remaining parts taken from reference TRBV5-1 and TRBJ2-2, reads KAGVTQTPRYLIKTRGQQVTLSCSPISGHRSVSWYQQTPGQGLQFLFEYFSETQRNKGNFPGRFSGRQFSNSRSEMNVSTLELGDSALYLCASAENTGELFFGEGSRLTVL.

The chain joins TRBV4-1 to TRBJ1-5, with D maybe TRBD1 (5 bases). Trimming cost V 5 bases and J 5 bases, with 13 bases left between them. Germline CDR1 reads MGHRA; CDR2 reads YSYEKL. The CDR3 is 14 residues long. CDR3 bases: TGCGCCAGCAGCGGCGGGGGAGGAGATCAGCCCCAGCATTTT. Protein sequence: CASSGGGGDQPQHF.

The chain is built from TRBV18 and TRBJ1-2; 8 bases match TRBD1. The germline V gene encodes CDR1 KGHSH and CDR2 LQKENI. The CDR3 is 13 residues long. V was clipped by 6 bases and J by 7 bases; unmatched bases: 7. The CDR3 spells CASSRTGSGGYTF. CDR3 coding DNA: TGTGCCAGCTCTCGGACAGGGAGCGGTGGCTACACCTTC.

The chain recombines TRBV19 with TRBJ2-7; TRBD1 matches at 8 bases. The germline gives CDR1 LNHDA, CDR2 SQIVND (reference sequence). Trimming at V came to 4 bases and at J to 4 bases, leaving 3 bases not matched to a gene. The CDR3 spans 13 residues. CDR3: CASSRDRRYEQYF. In DNA form, the CDR3 reads TGTGCCAGTAGTAGGGACAGGAGATACGAGCAGTACTTC.

This clone appeared many times. The chain combines TRBV6-5 with TRBJ2-7; tentative D call: TRBD1 (5 bases). CDR3 length equals 14 residues. Between the trimmed V and J ends, which lost 5 bases and 0 bases, there was a span of 11 bases. CDR1 is MNHEY and CDR2 is SVGAGI in the germline V gene. CDR3 protein: CASSTTASSYEQYF. As DNA, the CDR3 is TGTGCCAGCAGTACGACAGCCTCCTCCTACGAGCAGTACTTC.

The V gene is TRBV3-1 (or the pseudogene TRBV3-2), the J gene TRBJ2-2; D possibly corresponds to TRBD2 (6 bases). This CDR3 has 13 residues. Trimming took off 2 bases at V and 8 bases at J, with 9 bases between the two ends. From germline, CDR1 is LGHDT and CDR2 YNNKEL (reference sequence). This chain's CDR3 is CASSQFGGGELFF. CDR3 coding DNA: TGTGCCAGCAGCCAATTCGGGGGAGGGGAGCTGTTTTTT.

The V call is TRBV30, the J call TRBJ1-3; D is unclear. Deletions cut 3 bases from V and 3 bases from J, with 12 bases between. The CDR3 contains 14 residues. The germline gives CDR1 GTSNPN, CDR2 SVGIG (reference sequence). CDR3 coding DNA: TGTGCCTGGAGCTTAGCGGGCATTGGAAACACCATATATTTT. Its translation is CAWSLAGIGNTIYF.

This clone was observed a handful of times. V is TRBV10-1 and J is TRBJ1-1; TRBD1 might be the D (6 bases). The CDR3 length is 14 residues. Germline CDR1 WNHNN, CDR2 SYGVQD (reference sequence). Trimming removed 6 bases at V and 3 bases at J, with 14 bases between. The CDR3 spells CASRRGHRDTEAFF. CDR3 sequence (DNA): TGCGCCAGCAGGAGAGGACACAGGGACACTGAAGCTTTCTTT.

CDR3 loop: CATPIHEDREVPNQPQHF. The DNA for the CDR3 is TGCGCCACCCCCATTCACGAAGACAGGGAAGTACCCAATCAGCCCCAGCATTTT. V gene TRBV5-1 combines with J gene TRBJ1-5; 7 positions agree with TRBD1. The trim removed 9 bases at V and 3 bases at J, leaving 21 bases unmatched. CDR1 is SGHRS and CDR2 is YFSETQ in the germline V gene. CDR3 size: 18 residues.

In this sample, this clone turned up once. V gene TRBV19 combines with J gene TRBJ1-5; 10 nucleotides align to TRBD1. CDR3 length: 19 amino acids. After removal of 3 bases from V and 2 bases from J, the junction contained 13 bases not matched to a gene. CDR1 LNHDA and CDR2 SQIVND come from the germline V gene (reference sequence). The DNA for the CDR3 is TGTGCCAGTAGTATTAAGCCGGGACAGGGGACTATCGGCAATCAGCCCCAGCATTTT. It yields the protein CASSIKPGQGTIGNQPQHF. Based on the CDR3 plus reference TRBV19 and TRBJ1-5, the full variable domain is DGGITQSPKYLFRKEGQNVTLSCEQNLNHDAMYWYRQDPGQGLRLIYYSQIVNDFQKGDIAEGYSVSREKKESFPLTVTSAQKNPTAFYLCASSIKPGQGTIGNQPQHFGDGTRLSIL.

This clone was picked up one time. The V gene is TRBV28, the J gene TRBJ1-2; 7 bases fit TRBD1. V was clipped by 10 bases and J by 3 bases; unmatched bases: 8. The CDR3 loop spans 13 amino acids. Germline V gene data show CDR1 as MDHEN and CDR2 as SYDVKM. The CDR3 is CAILPGTDYGYTF. DNA of the CDR3: TGTGCCATACTGCCCGGGACAGACTATGGCTACACCTTC.

The chain is built from TRBV27 and TRBJ1-1, with a tentative D call TRBD1 (6 bases). CDR3 length equals 14 residues. V was pared by 2 bases and J by 6 bases, with 13 bases between. Per germline, CDR1 MNHEY and CDR2 SMNVEV (reference sequence). Here the CDR3 DNA reads TGTGCCAGCAGTTTAAACAGGGTAGGGGCTGAAGCTTTCTTT. Translating gives CASSLNRVGAEAFF.

This clone was recorded a few times. The V gene is TRBV7-9, the J gene TRBJ2-2; 8 nucleotides agree with TRBD2. After removal of 1 base from V and 4 bases from J, the junction contained 8 bases not matched to a gene. CDR1 and CDR2 from the germline V gene are SEHNR and FQNEAQ (reference sequence). The CDR3 has 17 residues. The DNA of the CDR3 is TGTGCCAGCAGCTTAGTTATGGGACTAGGAGTCACCGGGGAGCTGTTTTTT. It codes for CASSLVMGLGVTGELFF.

This chain uses TRBV19 with TRBJ1-2; tentatively, D is TRBD1 (6 bases). V was pared by 4 bases and J by 2 bases, with 14 bases between. This CDR3 is built from 15 residues. CDR1 is LNHDA, CDR2 SQIVND, per germline (reference sequence). CDR3 in DNA: TGTGCCAGTAGTAACCTGGACAGTTCCAACTATGGCTACACCTTC. Translation: CASSNLDSSNYGYTF.